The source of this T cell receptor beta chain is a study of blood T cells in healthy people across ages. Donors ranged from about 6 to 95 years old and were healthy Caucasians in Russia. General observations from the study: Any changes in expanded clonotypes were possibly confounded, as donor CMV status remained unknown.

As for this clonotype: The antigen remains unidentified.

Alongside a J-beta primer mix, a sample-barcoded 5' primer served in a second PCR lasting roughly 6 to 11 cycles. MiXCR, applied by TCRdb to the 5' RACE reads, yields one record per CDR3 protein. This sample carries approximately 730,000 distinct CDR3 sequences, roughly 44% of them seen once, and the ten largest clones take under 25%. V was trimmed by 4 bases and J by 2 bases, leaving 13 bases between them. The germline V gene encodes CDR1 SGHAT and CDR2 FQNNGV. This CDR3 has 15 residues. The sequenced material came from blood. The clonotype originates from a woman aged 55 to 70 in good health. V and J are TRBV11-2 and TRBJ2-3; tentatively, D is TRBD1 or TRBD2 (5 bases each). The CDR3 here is CASSYRDPPTDTQYF. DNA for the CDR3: TGTGCCAGCAGCTACCGGGACCCGCCCACAGATACGCAGTATTTT.